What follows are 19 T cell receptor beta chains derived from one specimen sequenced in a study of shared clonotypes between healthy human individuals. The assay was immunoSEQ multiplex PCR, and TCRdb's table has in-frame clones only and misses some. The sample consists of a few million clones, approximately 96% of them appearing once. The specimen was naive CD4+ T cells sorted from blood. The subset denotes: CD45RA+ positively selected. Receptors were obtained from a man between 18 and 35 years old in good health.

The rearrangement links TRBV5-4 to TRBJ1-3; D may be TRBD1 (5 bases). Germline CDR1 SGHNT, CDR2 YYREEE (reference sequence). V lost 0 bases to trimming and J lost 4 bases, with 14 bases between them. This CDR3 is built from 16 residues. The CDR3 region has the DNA TGTGCCAGCAGCTTGGATCTTATGCAGGGCGGAAACACCATATATTTT. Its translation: CASSLDLMQGGNTIYF.

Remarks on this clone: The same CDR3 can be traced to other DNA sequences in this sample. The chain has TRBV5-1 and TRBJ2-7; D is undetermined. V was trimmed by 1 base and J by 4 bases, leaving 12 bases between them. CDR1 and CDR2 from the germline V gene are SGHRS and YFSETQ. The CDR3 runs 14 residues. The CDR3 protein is CASSLSASGYEQYF. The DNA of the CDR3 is TGCGCCAGCAGCTTGAGCGCTAGTGGGTACGAGCAGTACTTC.

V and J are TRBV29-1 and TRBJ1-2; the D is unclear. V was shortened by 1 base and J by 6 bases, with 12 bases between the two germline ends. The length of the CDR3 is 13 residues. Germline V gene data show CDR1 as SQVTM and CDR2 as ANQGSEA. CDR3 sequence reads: CSVEVSVRNGYTF. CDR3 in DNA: TGCAGCGTTGAAGTCTCAGTCCGTAATGGCTACACCTTC. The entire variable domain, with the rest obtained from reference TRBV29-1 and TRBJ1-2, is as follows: SAVISQKPSRDICQRGTSLTIQCQVDSQVTMMFWYRQQPGQSLTLIATANQGSEATYESGFVIDKFPISRPNLTFSTLTVSNMSPEDSSIYLCSVEVSVRNGYTFGSGTRLTVV.

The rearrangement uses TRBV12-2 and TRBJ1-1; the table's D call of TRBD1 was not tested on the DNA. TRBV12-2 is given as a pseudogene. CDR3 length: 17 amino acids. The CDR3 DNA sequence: TGTGCAAGTCGCTTAGTGATACGCACAGGCCGGGACACTGAAGCTTTCTTT. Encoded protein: CASRLVIRTGRDTEAFF.

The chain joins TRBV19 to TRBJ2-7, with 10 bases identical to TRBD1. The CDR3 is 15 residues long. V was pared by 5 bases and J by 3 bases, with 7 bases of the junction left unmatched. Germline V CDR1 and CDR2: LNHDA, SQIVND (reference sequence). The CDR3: CASSLRQGALYEQYF. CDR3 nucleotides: TGTGCCAGTAGTCTCCGACAGGGGGCCCTCTACGAGCAGTACTTC.

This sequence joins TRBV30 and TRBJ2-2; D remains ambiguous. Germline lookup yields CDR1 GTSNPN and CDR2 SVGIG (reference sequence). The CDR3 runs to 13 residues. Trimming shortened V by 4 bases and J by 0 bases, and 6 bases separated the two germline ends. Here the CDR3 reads CAWNGANTGELFF. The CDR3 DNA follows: TGTGCCTGGAACGGAGCGAACACCGGGGAGCTGTTTTTT.

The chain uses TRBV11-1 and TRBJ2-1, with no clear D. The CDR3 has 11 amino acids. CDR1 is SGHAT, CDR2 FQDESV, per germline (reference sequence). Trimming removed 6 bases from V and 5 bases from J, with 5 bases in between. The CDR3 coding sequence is TGTGCCAGCAGAGGGAACAATGAGCAGTTCTTC. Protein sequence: CASRGNNEQFF.

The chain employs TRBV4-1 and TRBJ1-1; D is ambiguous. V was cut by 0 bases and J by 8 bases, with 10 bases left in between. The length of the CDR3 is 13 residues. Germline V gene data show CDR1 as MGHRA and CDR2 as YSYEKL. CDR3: CASSQEVLVEAFF. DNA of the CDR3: TGCGCCAGCAGCCAAGAAGTGCTAGTGGAAGCTTTCTTT.

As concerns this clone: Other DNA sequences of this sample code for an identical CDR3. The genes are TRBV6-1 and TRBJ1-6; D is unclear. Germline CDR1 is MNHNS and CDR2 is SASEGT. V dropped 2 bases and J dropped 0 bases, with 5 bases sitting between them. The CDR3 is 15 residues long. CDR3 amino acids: CASSESSSYNSPLHF. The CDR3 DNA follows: TGTGCCAGCAGTGAATCCAGCTCCTATAATTCACCCCTCCACTTT.

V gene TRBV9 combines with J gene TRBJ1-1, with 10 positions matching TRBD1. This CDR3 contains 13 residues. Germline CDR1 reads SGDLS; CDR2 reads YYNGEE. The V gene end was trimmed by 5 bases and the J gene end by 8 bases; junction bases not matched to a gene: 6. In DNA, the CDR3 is TGTGCCAGCAGACCGGGACAGGGGTCCGAAGCTTTCTTT. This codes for CASRPGQGSEAFF.

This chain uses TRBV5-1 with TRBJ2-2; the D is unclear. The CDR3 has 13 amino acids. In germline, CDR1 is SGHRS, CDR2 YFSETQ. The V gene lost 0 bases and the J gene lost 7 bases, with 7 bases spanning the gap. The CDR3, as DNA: TGCGCCAGCAGCTTGGAGGGCCACGGGGAGCTGTTTTTT. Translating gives CASSLEGHGELFF.

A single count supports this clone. In DNA, the CDR3 is TGCAGCGTTGAGATGGGGGGCAATCAGCCCCAGCATTTT. Its translation: CSVEMGGNQPQHF. The chain uses TRBV29-1 and TRBJ1-5, with D maybe TRBD1 (5 bases). V was pared by 3 bases and J by 2 bases, with 8 bases between. CDR1 and CDR2 from the germline V gene are SQVTM and ANQGSEA. The CDR3 spans 13 residues.

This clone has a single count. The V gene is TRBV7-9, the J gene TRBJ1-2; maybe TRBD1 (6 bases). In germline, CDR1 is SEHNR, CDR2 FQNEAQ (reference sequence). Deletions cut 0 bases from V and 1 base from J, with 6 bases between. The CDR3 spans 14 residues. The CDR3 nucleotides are TGTGCCAGCAGCTTAGCCAGGGGTAACTATGGCTACACCTTC. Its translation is CASSLARGNYGYTF.

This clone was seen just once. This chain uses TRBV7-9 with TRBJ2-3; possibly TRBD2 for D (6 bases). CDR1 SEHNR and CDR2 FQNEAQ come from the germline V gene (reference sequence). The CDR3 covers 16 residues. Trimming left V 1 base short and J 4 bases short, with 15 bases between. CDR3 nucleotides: TGTGCCAGCAGCTTAGGGCGGGACCCCGGTCCAGATACGCAGTATTTT. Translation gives CASSLGRDPGPDTQYF.

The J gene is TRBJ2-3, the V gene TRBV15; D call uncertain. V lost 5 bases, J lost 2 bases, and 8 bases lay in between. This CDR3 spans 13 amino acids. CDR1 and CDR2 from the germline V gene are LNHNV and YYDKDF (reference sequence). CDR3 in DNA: TGTGCCACCAGCTCTCGGGTCACAGATACGCAGTATTTT. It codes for CATSSRVTDTQYF.

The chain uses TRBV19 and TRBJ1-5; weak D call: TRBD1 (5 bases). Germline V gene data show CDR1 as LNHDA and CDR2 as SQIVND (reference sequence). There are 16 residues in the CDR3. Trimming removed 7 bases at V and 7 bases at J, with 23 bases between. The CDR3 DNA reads TGTGCCAGTACCAGCCGACAGAAACTAACCGGGCAGCCCCAGCATTTT. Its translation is CASTSRQKLTGQPQHF.

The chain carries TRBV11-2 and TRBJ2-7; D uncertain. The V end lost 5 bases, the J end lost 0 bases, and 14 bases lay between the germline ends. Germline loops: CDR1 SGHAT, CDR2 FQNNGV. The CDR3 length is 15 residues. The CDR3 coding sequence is TGTGCCAGCAGCCCCGGGTGGGATTCCTCCTACGAGCAGTACTTC. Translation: CASSPGWDSSYEQYF.

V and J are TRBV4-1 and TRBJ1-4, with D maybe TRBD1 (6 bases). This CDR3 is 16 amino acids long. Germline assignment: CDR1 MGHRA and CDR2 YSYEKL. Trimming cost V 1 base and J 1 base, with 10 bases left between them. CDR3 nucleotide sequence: TGCGCCAGCAGCCAAGCAGGGGTTGTAACTAATGAAAAACTGTTTTTT. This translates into CASSQAGVVTNEKLFF.

The CDR3 loop is CASSFAQGMRSSTDTQYF. CDR3 DNA sequence: TGCGCCAGCAGCTTCGCCCAGGGGATGCGCTCTAGCACAGATACGCAGTATTTT. The chain has TRBV5-1 and TRBJ2-3, with a weak D call TRBD1 (6 bases). The CDR3 contains 18 residues. The germline V gene encodes CDR1 SGHRS and CDR2 YFSETQ. Trimming shortened V by 2 bases and J by 0 bases, and 19 bases separated the two germline ends.